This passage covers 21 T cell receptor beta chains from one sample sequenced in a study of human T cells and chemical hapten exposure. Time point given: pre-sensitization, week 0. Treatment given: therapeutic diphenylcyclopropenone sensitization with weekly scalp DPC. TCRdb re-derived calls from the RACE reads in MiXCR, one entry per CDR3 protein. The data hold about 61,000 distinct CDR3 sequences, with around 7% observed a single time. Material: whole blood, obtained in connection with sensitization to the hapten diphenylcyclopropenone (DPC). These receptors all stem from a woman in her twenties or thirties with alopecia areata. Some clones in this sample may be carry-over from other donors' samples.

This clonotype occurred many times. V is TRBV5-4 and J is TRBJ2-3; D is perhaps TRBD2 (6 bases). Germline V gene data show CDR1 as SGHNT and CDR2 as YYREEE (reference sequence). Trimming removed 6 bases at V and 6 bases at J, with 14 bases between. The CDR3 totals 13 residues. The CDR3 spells CASKYRGGDTQYF. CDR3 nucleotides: TGTGCCAGCAAGTACCGGGGAGGCGATACGCAGTATTTT.

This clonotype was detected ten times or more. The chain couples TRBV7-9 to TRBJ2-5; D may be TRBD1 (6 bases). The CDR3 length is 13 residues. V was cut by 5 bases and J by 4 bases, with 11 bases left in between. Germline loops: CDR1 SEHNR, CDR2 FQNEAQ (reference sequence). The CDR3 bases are TGTGCCAGCAGCGTACAGGGCCCAGAGACCCAGTACTTC. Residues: CASSVQGPETQYF.

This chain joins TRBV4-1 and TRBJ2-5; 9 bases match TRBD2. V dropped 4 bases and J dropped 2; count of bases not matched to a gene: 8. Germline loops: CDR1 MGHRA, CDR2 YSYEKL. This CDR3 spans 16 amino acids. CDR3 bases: TGCGCCAGCAGCCGAGGAGCGGGGGGACTACAAGAGACCCAGTACTTC. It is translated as CASSRGAGGLQETQYF.

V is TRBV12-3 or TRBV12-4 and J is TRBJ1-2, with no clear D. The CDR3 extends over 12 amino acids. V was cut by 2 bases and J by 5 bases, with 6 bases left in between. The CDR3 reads CASSLNEYGYTF. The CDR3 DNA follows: TGTGCCAGCAGTTTAAACGAATATGGCTACACCTTC.

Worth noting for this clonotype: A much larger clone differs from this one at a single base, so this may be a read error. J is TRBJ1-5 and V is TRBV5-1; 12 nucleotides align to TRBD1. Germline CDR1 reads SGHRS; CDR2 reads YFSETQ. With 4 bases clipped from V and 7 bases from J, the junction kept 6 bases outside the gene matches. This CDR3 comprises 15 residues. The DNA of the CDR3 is TGCGCCAGCAGCGAGGGACAGGGGGCGAGCCAGCCCCAGCATTTT. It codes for CASSEGQGASQPQHF.

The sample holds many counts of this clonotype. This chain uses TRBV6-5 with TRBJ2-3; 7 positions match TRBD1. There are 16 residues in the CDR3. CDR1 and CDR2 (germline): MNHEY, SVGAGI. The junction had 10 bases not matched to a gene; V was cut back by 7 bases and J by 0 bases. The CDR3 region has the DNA TGTGCCAGCATCCCGTACCGGGACAGAAGCACAGATACGCAGTATTTT. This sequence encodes CASIPYRDRSTDTQYF.

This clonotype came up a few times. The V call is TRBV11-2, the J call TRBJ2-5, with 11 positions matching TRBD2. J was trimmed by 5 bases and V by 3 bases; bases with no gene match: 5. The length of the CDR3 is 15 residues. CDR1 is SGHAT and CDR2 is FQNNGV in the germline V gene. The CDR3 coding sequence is TGTGCCAGCAGCTTTAATAGCGGGGGGGCGGAGACCCAGTACTTC. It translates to CASSFNSGGAETQYF. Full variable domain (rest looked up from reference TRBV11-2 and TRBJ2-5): EAGVAQSPRYKIIEKRQSVAFWCNPISGHATLYWYQQILGQGPKLLIQFQNNGVVDDSQLPKDRFSAERLKGVDSTLKIQPAKLEDSAVYLCASSFNSGGAETQYFGPGTRLLVL.

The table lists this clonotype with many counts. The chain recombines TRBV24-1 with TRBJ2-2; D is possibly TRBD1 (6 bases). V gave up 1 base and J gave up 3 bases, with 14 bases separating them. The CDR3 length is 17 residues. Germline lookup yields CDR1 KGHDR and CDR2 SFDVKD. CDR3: CATSDFGTGPDTGELFF. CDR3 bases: TGTGCCACCAGTGATTTTGGAACAGGGCCCGACACCGGGGAGCTGTTTTTT.

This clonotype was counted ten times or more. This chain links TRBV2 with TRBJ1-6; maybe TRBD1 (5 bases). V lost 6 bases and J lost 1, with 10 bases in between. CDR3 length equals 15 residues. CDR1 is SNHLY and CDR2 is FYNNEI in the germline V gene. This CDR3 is CASRAGPSYNSPLHF. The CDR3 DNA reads TGTGCCAGCAGGGCGGGACCATCCTATAATTCACCCCTCCACTTT.

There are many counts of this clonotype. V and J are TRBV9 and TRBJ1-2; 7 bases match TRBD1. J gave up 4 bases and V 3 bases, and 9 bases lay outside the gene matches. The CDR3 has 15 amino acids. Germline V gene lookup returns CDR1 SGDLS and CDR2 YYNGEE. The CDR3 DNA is TGTGCCAGCAGCGCGGAGCACAGGGGTCTCTATGGCTACACCTTC. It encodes CASSAEHRGLYGYTF.

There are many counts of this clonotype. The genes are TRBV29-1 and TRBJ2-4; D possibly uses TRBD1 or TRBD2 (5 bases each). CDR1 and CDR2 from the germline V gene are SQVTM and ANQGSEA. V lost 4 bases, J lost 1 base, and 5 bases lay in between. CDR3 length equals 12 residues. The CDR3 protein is CSVGGAKNIQYF. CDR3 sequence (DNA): TGCAGCGTTGGGGGGGCCAAAAACATTCAGTACTTC.

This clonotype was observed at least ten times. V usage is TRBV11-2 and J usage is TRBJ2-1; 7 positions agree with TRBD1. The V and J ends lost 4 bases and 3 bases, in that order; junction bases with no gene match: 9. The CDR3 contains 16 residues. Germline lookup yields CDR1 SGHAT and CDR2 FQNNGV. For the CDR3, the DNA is TGTGCCAGCAGCTACACACGACAGGGTAGCTACAATGAGCAGTTCTTC. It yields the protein CASSYTRQGSYNEQFF.

CDR3 sequence: CASSIVLNTEAFF. CDR3 bases: TGTGCCAGTAGTATAGTCCTGAACACTGAAGCTTTCTTT. The chain joins TRBV19 to TRBJ1-1; D unresolved. V gave up 1 base and J gave up 0 bases, with 3 bases separating them. CDR1 and CDR2 (germline): LNHDA, SQIVND (reference sequence). CDR3 size: 13 residues. Based on the CDR3 plus reference TRBV19 and TRBJ1-1, the full variable domain is DGGITQSPKYLFRKEGQNVTLSCEQNLNHDAMYWYRQDPGQGLRLIYYSQIVNDFQKGDIAEGYSVSREKKESFPLTVTSAQKNPTAFYLCASSIVLNTEAFFGQGTRLTVV.

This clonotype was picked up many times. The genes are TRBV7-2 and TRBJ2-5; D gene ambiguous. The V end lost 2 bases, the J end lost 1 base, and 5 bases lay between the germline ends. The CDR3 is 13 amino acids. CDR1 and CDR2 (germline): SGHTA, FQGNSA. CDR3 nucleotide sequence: TGTGCCAGCAGCTTATTGGCCCAAGAGACCCAGTACTTC. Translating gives CASSLLAQETQYF.

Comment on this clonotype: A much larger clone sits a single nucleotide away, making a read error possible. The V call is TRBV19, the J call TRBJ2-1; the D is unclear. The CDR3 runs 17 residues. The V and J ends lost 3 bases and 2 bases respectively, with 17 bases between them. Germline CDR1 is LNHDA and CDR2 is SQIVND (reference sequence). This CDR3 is CASSIFLGYGTYNEQFF. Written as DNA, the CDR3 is TGTGCCAGTAGTATTTTTTTGGGGTATGGCACCTACAATGAGCAGTTCTTC.

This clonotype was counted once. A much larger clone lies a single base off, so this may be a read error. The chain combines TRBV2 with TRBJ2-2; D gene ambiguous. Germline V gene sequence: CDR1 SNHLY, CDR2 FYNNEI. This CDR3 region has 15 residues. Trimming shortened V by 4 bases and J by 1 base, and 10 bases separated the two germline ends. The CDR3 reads CASSAGVRNTGELFF. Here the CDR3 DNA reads TGTGCCAGCAGTGCTGGGGTCCGGAACACCGGGGAGCTGTTTTTT.

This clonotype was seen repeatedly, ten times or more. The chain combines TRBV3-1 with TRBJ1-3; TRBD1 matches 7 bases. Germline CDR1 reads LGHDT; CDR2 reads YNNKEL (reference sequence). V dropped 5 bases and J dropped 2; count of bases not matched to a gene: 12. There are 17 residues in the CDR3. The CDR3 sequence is CASSFGQASITGNTIYF. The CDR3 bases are TGTGCCAGCAGCTTTGGACAGGCCAGTATTACTGGAAACACCATATATTTT.

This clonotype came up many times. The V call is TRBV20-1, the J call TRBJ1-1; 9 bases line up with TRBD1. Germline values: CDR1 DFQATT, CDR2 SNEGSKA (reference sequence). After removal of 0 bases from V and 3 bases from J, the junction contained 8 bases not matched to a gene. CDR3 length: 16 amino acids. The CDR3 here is CSAREIQGAGYTEAFF. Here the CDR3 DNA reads TGCAGTGCTAGAGAAATACAGGGGGCAGGATACACTGAAGCTTTCTTT.

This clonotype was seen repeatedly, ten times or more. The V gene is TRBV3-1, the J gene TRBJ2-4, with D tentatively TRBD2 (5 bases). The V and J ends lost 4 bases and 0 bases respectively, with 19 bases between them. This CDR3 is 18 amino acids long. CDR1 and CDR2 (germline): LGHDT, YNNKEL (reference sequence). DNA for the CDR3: TGTGCCAGCAGCCGGCTACCGGGCCTAGCTAGAGCCAAAAACATTCAGTACTTC. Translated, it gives CASSRLPGLARAKNIQYF.

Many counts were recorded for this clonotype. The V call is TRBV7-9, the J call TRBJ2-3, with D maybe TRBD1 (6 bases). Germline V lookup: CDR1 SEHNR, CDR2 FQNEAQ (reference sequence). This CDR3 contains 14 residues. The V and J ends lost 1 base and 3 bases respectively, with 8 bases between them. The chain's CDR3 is CASSLDQGTDTQYF. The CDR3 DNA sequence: TGTGCCAGCAGCTTAGATCAGGGGACAGATACGCAGTATTTT.

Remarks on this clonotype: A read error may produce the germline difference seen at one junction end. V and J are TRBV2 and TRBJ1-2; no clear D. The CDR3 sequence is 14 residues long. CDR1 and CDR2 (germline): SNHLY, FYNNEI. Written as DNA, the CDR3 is TGTGCCAGCATGGTTCACAAGGGAGGCTATGGCGACACCTTC. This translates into CASMVHKGGYGDTF.